This entry features one T cell receptor beta chain sequence. What it binds is not known. The junction departs from the called germline gene at one end, perhaps through a read error. The germline gives CDR1 SSHAT, CDR2 FNYEAQ (reference sequence). The CDR3 has 13 amino acids. The data were obtained in a study of tumor-infiltrating lymphocytes in localized non-small cell lung cancer. Broader study findings: Higher tumor T cell infiltration than in uninvolved lung was supported by TCRbeta sequencing. Only some patients had TCR sequencing, depending on available tissue. No T-cell fraction difference was seen between IM1 and IM2 tumors.

The repertoire was sequenced with immunoSEQ multiplex PCR; TCRdb's copy has only in-frame clones and lacks some. The sample includes about 8,900 clones, around 62% of them seen just once. The sequence derives from a human donor with non-small cell lung cancer. The chain carries TRBV7-7 and TRBJ2-7; a possible D gene is TRBD1 (6 bases). Specimen: uninvolved lung tissue not adjacent to the tumor. The CDR3 sequence: CASSRQETYEQYF. CDR3 nucleotide sequence: TGTGCTAGCAGCCGACAGGAGACCTACGAGCAGTACTTC.